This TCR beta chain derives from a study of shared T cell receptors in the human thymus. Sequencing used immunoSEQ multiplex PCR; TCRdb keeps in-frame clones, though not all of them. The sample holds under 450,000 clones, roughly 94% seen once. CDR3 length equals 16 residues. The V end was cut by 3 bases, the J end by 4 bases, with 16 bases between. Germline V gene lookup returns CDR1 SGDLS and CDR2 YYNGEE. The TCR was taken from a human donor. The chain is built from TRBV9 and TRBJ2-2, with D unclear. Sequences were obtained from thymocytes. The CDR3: CASSASPLASTGELFF. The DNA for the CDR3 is TGTGCCAGCAGCGCCTCCCCCCTCGCTAGCACCGGGGAGCTGTTTTTT.